This T cell receptor beta chain was sequenced in a study of control samples from healthy donors and cancer patients (dated by TCRdb to about 2020). Library construction relied on the immunoSEQ multiplex PCR assay. TCRdb carries this immuneACCESS record with in-frame sequences only. Its versions omit some clonotypes, under half of them owing to an unresolved V gene in the studies checked, with the rest unexplained. For this sample there are about 75,000 clones; 85% to 95% appear just once. 6% to 8% of the sample is taken by the ten largest. The CDR1 and CDR2 encoded by the germline V gene are SQVTM and ANQGSEA. Between the V and J ends, shortened by 6 bases and 1 base respectively, the junction contains 21 bases. From the cysteine up to the phenylalanine, the CDR3 has a length of 16 residues. The entry retains the CDR3 DNA only, 48 bases that are in frame from base 1. Points on this clone: It has no known antigen specificity. Base quality data are lacking; no much larger clone is found one base away.

This chain joins TRBV29-1 to TRBJ1-2; confidence is insufficient to name the D gene. Sequencing was done on a sample of blood. The source is a middle-aged woman in good health. CDR3 loop: CSVDTIGPELNYGYTF. The sequenced DNA is TGCAGCGTCGACACGATAGGACCGGAACTTAACTATGGCTACACCTTC.